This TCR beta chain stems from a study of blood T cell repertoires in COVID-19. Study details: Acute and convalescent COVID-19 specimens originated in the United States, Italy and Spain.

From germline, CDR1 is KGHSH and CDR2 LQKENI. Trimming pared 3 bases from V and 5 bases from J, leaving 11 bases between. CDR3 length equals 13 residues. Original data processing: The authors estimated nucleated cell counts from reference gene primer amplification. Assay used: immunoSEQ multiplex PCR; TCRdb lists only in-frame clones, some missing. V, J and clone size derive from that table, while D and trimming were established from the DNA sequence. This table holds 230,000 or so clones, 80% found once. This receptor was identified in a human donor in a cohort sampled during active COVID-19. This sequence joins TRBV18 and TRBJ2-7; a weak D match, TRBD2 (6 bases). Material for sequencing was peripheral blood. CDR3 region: CASSPEGLHEQYF. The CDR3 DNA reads TGTGCCAGCTCACCGGAGGGTTTACACGAGCAGTACTTC.